A selection of T cell receptor beta chains follows, all from one sample in a study of T cell responses to AZD1222 COVID-19 vaccine. TCRdb's copy holds only in-frame clones and misses some; the assay was immunoSEQ multiplex PCR. The table records approximately 180,000 clones, about 88% of them present only once. The sample was peripheral blood, taken 28 days after the second AZD1222 dose. These TCRs come from an adult who received the AZD1222 COVID-19 vaccine. The conserved cysteine and the conserved F or W are not part of the CDR3 here.

length | V | CDR3
10 | TRBV5-1 | ASGQGSYEQY
15 | TRBV7-6 | ASSLGTSGSLGETQY
11 | TRBV7-3 | ASSLREGDTQY
9 | TRBV5-3 | ARSREWAQY
14 | TRBV21-1 | ASSTWTGRLTGELF
12 | TRBV11-2 | ASSLDPATPEQY
12 | TRBV28 | ASSSGTGRYEQY
15 | TRBV4-3 | ASSQDQGRPGYYGYT
15 | TRBV5-1 | ASSLTGGSSSYNEQF
14 | TRBV28 | ASSLLTSGSYNEQF
16 | TRBV4-2 | ASSHSAGTSGRAVEQF
11 | TRBV7-3 | ASSSQANQPQH
11 | TRBV25-1 | ASSDSRGDTQY
14 | TRBV24-1 | ATSEAGQTSNQPQH
12 | TRBV9 | ASSVGGFDSPLH
11 | TRBV2 | AIPGASAYEQY
11 | TRBV9 | ASSVGTGAEAF
11 | TRBV7-9 | ASTSASTDTQY
15 | TRBV11-3 | ASSLASRGASGNTIY
13 | TRBV4-3 | ASSQDLVNTGELF
15 | TRBV7-6 | ASSLGLAGEATDTQY
14 | TRBV6-5 | ASSYRASGRTYEQY
12 | TRBV6-5 | ASSPREGWETQY
12 | TRBV9 | ASSVGDSYNEQF
9 | TRBV28 | ASSLGRGYT
14 | TRBV11-2 | ASSPLGGRNTGELF
13 | TRBV5-8 | ASSRTGTSSDEQY
13 | TRBV18 | ASSELRGGTDTQY
12 | TRBV20-1 | SASMDSRVETQY
13 | TRBV7-2 | ASSFLAGADYEQY
13 | TRBV28 | ASNPPGGIRETQY
15 | TRBV21-1 | ASSKVSLLSGANVLT
11 | TRBV27 | ASSDRATYEQY
13 | TRBV5-1 | ASSLGPDRFAEAF
12 | TRBV28 | ASSLGVDSYEQY
13 | TRBV7-2 | ASSEVNGGQSEAF
12 | TRBV19 | ASGGTATNEKLF
12 | TRBV9 | ASSVDFQLAEQY
13 | TRBV7-9 | ASSLVSGRTYEQY
11 | TRBV12-3/TRBV12-4 | ASSLGFPYEQY
13 | TRBV7-9 | ASSFGGTGGQPQH
8 | TRBV28 | ASSSSGYT
13 | TRBV10-1 | ASRGRDRVNQPQH
11 | TRBV28 | ASTGANTGELF
13 | TRBV24-1 | ATSDLGQGGETQY
13 | TRBV19 | ASKSPGDQSNEQF
14 | TRBV7-3 | ASSLVASGARDTQY
15 | TRBV7-2 | ASSARGRGPPSYEQY
11 | TRBV5-1 | ATNPGQGGTQY
14 | TRBV28 | ASSSTSGRARNEQF
13 | TRBV4-2 | ASSQQSGSTDTQY
12 | TRBV18 | ASSPQDKGHGYT
14 | TRBV5-4 | ASSLTRSGQSYEQY
17 | TRBV21-1 | ASSKVFILTGGSSYEQY
11 | TRBV7-9 | ASSSTGHYGYT
13 | TRBV27 | ASKPLGGPGETQY
8 | TRBV12-3/TRBV12-4 | ASSWSQQF
10 | TRBV7-8 | ASSPTDYEQY
12 | TRBV27 | ASSFVGPSYEQY
12 | TRBV6-2/TRBV6-3 | ASSFGTTNEKLF